These T cell receptor beta chains were read from a single sample in a study of Graves' ophthalmopathy and Graves' hyperthyroidism. TCRdb re-called the multiplex PCR reads through MiXCR, storing one row per CDR3 protein. The sample gives roughly 230,000 distinct CDR3 sequences, 20% to 25% of which show up once; around 45% is in the top ten. Material: peripheral blood. These receptors all stem from a woman aged 50 to 60 with Graves' ophthalmopathy. The CDR3 runs from the conserved cysteine through the conserved F or W. D genes are given only for firm matches. Size is omitted from some rows. Given values are once, few, many or a class for expanded clones.

J: TRBJ1-3; size: -; D: -; V: TRBV5-8; DNA: TGTGCCAGCAGCCTGGACACCAGCTCTGGAAACACCATATATTTT; CDR3: CASSLDTSSGNTIYF
J: TRBJ2-5; size: many; D: -; V: TRBV19; DNA: TGTGCCAGTAGTCCAACGGGCCAGACCCAGTACTTC; CDR3: CASSPTGQTQYF
J: TRBJ2-5; size: many; D: -; V: TRBV5-1; DNA: TGCGCCAGCAGCCATCAGGGTCTAGAGACCCAGTACTTC; CDR3: CASSHQGLETQYF
J: TRBJ1-2; size: few; D: -; V: TRBV11-1; DNA: TGTGCCAGCAGCCCTATCGGCCTCAGGGTAGGCGGCTATGGCTACACCTTC; CDR3: CASSPIGLRVGGYGYTF
J: TRBJ1-3; size: -; D: -; V: TRBV9; DNA: TGTGCCAGCAGCCCCGAGGGGTATTATGGAAACACCATATATTTT; CDR3: CASSPEGYYGNTIYF
J: TRBJ1-2; size: many; D: -; V: TRBV4-1; DNA: TGCGCCAGCAGCCAAGCGGGACGAAGCTATGGCTACACCTTC; CDR3: CASSQAGRSYGYTF
J: TRBJ2-7; size: many; D: TRBD2; V: TRBV18; DNA: TGTGCCAGCTCACCCTTTGGGGCGGGAGCGGTTGTCGAGCAGTACTTC; CDR3: CASSPFGAGAVVEQYF
J: TRBJ2-7; size: -; D: TRBD2; V: TRBV6-1; DNA: TGTGCCAGCCGCGGGACTAGTTGGTACGAGCAGTACTTC; CDR3: CASRGTSWYEQYF
J: TRBJ2-5; size: many; D: TRBD2; V: TRBV14; DNA: TGTGCCAGCAGCCTCAGAAGCGGGACCCGGGAGACCCAGTACTTC; CDR3: CASSLRSGTRETQYF
J: TRBJ1-2; size: -; D: -; V: TRBV6-1; DNA: TGTGCCAGCAGTCCTCAGGCTGACTATGGCTACACCTTC; CDR3: CASSPQADYGYTF
J: TRBJ1-1; size: many; D: -; V: TRBV2; DNA: TGTGCCAGCAGTGTATTAGGGGGGACTGAAGCTTTCTTT; CDR3: CASSVLGGTEAFF
J: TRBJ1-4; size: few; D: -; V: TRBV12-3/TRBV12-4; DNA: TGTGCCAGCAGCCTCACCGAGAATGAAAAACTGTTTTTT; CDR3: CASSLTENEKLFF